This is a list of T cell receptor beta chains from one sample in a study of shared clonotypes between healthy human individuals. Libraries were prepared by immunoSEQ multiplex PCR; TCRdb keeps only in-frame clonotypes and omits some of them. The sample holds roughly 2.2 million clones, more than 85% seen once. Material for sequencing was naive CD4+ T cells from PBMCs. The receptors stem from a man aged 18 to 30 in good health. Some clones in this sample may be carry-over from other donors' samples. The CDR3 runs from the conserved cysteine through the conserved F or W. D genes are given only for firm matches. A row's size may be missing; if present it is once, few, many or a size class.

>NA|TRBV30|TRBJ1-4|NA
CAWRGISTNEKLFF
TGTGCCTGGAGGGGCATCTCAACTAATGAAAAACTGTTTTTT
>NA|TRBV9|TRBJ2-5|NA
CASSSPRGPIGLEGQYF
TGTGCCAGCAGCTCCCCGCGGGGTCCCATCGGATTAGAGGGCCAGTACTTC
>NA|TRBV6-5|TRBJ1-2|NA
CASSYSPRHVYGYTF
TGTGCCAGCAGTTACTCCCCCCGACACGTCTATGGCTACACCTTC
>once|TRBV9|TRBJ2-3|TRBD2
CASSVGTSGTPRDTQYF
TGTGCCAGCAGCGTAGGTACTAGCGGGACCCCCCGGGATACGCAGTATTTT
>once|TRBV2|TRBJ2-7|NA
CASSETRSSYEQYF
TGTGCCAGCAGTGAAACCCGTTCCTCCTACGAGCAGTACTTC
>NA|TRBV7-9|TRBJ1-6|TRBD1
CASSLATAGGNSPLHF
TGTGCCAGCAGCTTAGCGACGGCAGGGGGGAATTCACCCCTCCACTTT
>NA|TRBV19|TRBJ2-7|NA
CASSIATGPYEQYF
TGTGCCAGTAGTATAGCTACGGGTCCCTACGAGCAGTACTTC
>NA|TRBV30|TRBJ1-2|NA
CAWSATRGGYTF
TGTGCCTGGAGTGCTACCCGAGGGGGCTACACCTTC
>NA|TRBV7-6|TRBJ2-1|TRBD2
CASSLGLAAGDEQFF
TGTGCCAGCAGCCTAGGACTAGCGGCGGGGGATGAGCAGTTCTTC
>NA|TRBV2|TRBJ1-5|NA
CASSETHPPAGPQHF
TGTGCCAGCAGTGAGACACACCCCCCGGCAGGGCCCCAGCATTTT
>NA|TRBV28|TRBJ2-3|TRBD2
CASSQPREGTDTQYF
TGTGCCAGCAGTCAGCCACGGGAGGGCACAGATACGCAGTATTTT
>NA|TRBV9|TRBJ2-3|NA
CASSVGGTPEGRQYF
TGTGCCAGCAGCGTAGGTGGGACCCCCGAAGGGAGGCAGTATTTT
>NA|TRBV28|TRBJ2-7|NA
CASSLPGNSYEQYF
TGTGCCAGCAGTTTGCCGGGAAACTCCTACGAGCAGTACTTC
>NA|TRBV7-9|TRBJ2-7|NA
CASSSSSQRAPLEVYEQYF
TGTGCCAGCAGCTCCAGCTCCCAGCGGGCCCCATTAGAAGTCTACGAGCAGTACTTC
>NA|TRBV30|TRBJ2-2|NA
CAWGGTVNTGELFF
TGTGCCTGGGGCGGGACAGTGAACACCGGGGAGCTGTTTTTT
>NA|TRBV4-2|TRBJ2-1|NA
CASSQEQVGFNNEQFF
TGTGCCAGCAGCCAAGAACAGGTCGGGTTTAACAATGAGCAGTTCTTC
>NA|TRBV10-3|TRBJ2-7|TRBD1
CAITTPGQGAGEQYF
TGTGCCATCACCACCCCGGGACAGGGGGCTGGCGAGCAGTACTTC
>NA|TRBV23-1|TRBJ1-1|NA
CASSQEPGGRAFF
TGCGCCAGCAGTCAAGAGCCCGGGGGGAGAGCTTTCTTT
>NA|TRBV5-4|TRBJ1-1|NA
CASSPAAGRGGMNTEAFF
TGTGCCAGCAGCCCCGCCGCAGGGAGGGGGGGCATGAACACTGAAGCTTTCTTT
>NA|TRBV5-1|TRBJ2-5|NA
CASSLVAQETQYF
TGCGCCAGCAGCTTGGTGGCACAAGAGACCCAGTACTTC
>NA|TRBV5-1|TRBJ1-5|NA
CASSSAGIGDGQPQHF
TGCGCCAGCAGCTCGGCGGGGATCGGGGATGGTCAGCCCCAGCATTTT
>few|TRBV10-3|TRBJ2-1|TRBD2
CAISGLAGGDGEQFF
TGTGCCATCAGTGGATTAGCGGGAGGGGACGGTGAGCAGTTCTTC
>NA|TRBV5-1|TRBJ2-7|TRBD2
CASSSGAGSLIDEQYF
TGCGCCAGCAGCAGCGGGGCGGGCTCTCTCATCGACGAGCAGTACTTC
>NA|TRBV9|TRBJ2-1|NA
CASSDRDRLGYNEQFF
TGTGCCAGCAGCGACCGGGACCGGCTGGGATACAATGAGCAGTTCTTC
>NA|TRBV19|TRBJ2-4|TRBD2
CASSMGGLAGVGAKNIQYF
TGTGCCAGTAGTATGGGTGGTCTAGCGGGAGTAGGAGCCAAAAACATTCAGTACTTC
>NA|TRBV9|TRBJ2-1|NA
CASSESEYEQFF
TGTGCCAGCAGCGAGAGTGAGTATGAGCAGTTCTTC
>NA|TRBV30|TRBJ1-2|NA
CAWNTAGKSGYTF
TGTGCCTGGAATACCGCCGGGAAGTCTGGCTACACCTTC
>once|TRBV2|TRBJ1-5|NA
CASSDMSNQPQHF
TGTGCCAGCAGTGACATGAGCAATCAGCCCCAGCATTTT
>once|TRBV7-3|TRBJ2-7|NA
CASSLSGVYEQYF
TGTGCCAGCAGCTTAAGTGGCGTCTACGAGCAGTACTTC
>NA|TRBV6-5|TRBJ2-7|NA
CASSYRRTEGYEQYF
TGTGCCAGCAGTTACAGACGGACGGAAGGCTACGAGCAGTACTTC
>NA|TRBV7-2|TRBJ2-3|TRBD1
CASGQGTDTQYF
TGTGCCAGCGGACAGGGCACAGATACGCAGTATTTT
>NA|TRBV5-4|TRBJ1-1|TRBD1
CASSLWTGNTEAFF
TGTGCCAGCAGCTTGTGGACAGGGAACACTGAAGCTTTCTTT
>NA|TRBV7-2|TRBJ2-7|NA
CASSLVGDRVYF
TGTGCCAGCAGCTTAGTAGGGGATCGAGTGTACTTC
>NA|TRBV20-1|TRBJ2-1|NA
CSAGSNEQFF
TGCAGTGCGGGAAGCAATGAGCAGTTCTTC
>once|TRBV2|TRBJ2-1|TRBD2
CASSDFSGRAEQFF
TGTGCCAGCAGTGATTTTAGCGGGAGGGCCGAGCAGTTCTTC
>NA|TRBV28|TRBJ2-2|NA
CASNSLAGGTGELFF
TGTGCCAGCAACTCCCTCGCGGGTGGCACCGGGGAGCTGTTTTTT